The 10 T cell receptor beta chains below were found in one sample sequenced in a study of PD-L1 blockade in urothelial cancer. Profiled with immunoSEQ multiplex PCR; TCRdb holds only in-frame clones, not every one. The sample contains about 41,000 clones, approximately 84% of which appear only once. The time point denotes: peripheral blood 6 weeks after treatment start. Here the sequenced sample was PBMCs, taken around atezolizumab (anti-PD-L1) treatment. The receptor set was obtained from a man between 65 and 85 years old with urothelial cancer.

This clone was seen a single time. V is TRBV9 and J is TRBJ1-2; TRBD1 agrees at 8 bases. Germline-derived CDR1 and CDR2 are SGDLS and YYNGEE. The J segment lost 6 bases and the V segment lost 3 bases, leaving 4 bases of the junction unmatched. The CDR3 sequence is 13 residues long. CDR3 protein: CASSAEQGDGYTF. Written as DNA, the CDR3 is TGTGCCAGCAGCGCCGAACAGGGGGATGGCTACACCTTC.

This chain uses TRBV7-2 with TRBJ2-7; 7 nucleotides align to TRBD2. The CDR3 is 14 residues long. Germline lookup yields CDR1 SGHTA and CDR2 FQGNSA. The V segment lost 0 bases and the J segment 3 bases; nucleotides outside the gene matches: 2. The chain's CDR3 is CASSLAAGDYEQYF. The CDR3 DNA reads TGTGCCAGCAGCTTAGCGGCGGGAGACTACGAGCAGTACTTC.

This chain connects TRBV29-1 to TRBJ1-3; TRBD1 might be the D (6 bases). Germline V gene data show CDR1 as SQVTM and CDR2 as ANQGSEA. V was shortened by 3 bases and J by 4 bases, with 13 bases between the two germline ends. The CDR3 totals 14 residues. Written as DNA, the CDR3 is TGCAGCGTTGATACAGGGCGCTTGGGAAACACCATATATTTT. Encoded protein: CSVDTGRLGNTIYF. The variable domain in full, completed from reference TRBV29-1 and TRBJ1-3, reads SAVISQKPSRDICQRGTSLTIQCQVDSQVTMMFWYRQQPGQSLTLIATANQGSEATYESGFVIDKFPISRPNLTFSTLTVSNMSPEDSSIYLCSVDTGRLGNTIYFGEGSWLTVV.

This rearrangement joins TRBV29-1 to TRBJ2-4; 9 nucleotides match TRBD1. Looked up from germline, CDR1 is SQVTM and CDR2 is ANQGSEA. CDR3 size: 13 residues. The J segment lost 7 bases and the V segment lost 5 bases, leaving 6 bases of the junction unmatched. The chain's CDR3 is CSVFGTGWNIQYF. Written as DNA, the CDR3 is TGCAGCGTTTTCGGGACAGGGTGGAACATTCAGTACTTC.

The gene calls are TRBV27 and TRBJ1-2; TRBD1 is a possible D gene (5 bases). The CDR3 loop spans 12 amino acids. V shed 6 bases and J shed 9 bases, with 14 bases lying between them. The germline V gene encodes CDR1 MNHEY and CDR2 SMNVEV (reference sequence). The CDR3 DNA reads TGTGCCAGCAGGGAGGGTAGGGGTCGCTACACCTTC. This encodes CASREGRGRYTF.

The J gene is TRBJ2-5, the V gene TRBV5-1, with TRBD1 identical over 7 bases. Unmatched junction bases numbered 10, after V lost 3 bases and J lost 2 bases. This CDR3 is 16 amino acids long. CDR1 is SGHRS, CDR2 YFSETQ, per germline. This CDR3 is CASSSGSRGPQETQYF. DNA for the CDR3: TGCGCCAGCAGCTCGGGGTCAAGGGGGCCACAAGAGACCCAGTACTTC.

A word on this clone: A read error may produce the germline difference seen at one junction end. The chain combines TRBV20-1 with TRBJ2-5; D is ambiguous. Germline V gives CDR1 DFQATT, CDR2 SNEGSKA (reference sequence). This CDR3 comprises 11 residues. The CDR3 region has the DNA TGCAGTGCTGGAGAGTCTGAGACCCAGTACTTC. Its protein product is CSAGESETQYF.

CDR3 nucleotides: TGCGCCAGCAGCTTGGGACAGGGGGCGCGTGGTGAAGCTTTCTTT. Protein sequence: CASSLGQGARGEAFF. The rearrangement joins TRBV5-1 to TRBJ1-1, with 10 positions matching TRBD1. V shed 0 bases, J shed 7 bases, and the junction held 6 bases outside the gene matches. The CDR3 covers 15 residues. CDR1 is SGHRS and CDR2 is YFSETQ in the germline V gene.

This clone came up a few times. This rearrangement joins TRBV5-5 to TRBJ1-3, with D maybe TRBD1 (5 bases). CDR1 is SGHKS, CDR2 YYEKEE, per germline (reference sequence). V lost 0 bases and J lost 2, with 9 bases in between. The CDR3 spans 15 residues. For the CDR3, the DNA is TGTGCCAGCAGCTTGGATGTGACAGCTGGAAACACCATATATTTT. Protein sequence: CASSLDVTAGNTIYF.

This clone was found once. The CDR3 loop reads CASSATSTGELFF. The CDR3 nucleotides read TGTGCCAGCAGCGCAACTAGCACCGGGGAGCTGTTTTTT. V usage is TRBV6-1 and J usage is TRBJ2-2, with a weak D call TRBD2 (5 bases). V was cut by 6 bases and J by 4 bases, with 9 bases left in between. The CDR3 runs to 13 residues. CDR1 and CDR2 from the germline V gene are MNHNS and SASEGT.